Below are 10 T cell receptor beta chains sequenced from a single sample in a study of blood T cell repertoires in COVID-19. Repertoires were generated with immunoSEQ multiplex PCR, while TCRdb's copy carries only in-frame clones and drops some. Of 140,000 or so clones in the sample, roughly 89% were seen once. Sequencing used peripheral blood. The receptors originated from a woman between 50 and 59 years old with acute or convalescent COVID-19.

CDR3 sequence (DNA): TGTGCCTTCGGACAGGGTGCTCGTAAATACGAGCAGTACTTC. Translation: CAFGQGARKYEQYF. The chain carries TRBV19 and TRBJ2-7, with 8 bases aligning to TRBD1. Germline V CDR1 and CDR2: LNHDA, SQIVND (reference sequence). This CDR3 spans 14 amino acids. The junction had 13 bases not matched to a gene; V was cut back by 11 bases and J by 4 bases.

V gene TRBV6-5 combines with J gene TRBJ1-2, with D unclear. The CDR3 totals 14 residues. Germline CDR1 MNHEY, CDR2 SVGAGI. The V end was cut by 8 bases, the J end by 0 bases, with 13 bases between. The CDR3 nucleotides are TGTGCCAGCGGAGCTTTTTCAGCTAACTATGGCTACACCTTC. It specifies CASGAFSANYGYTF.

The sample holds a few counts of this clone. The chain recombines TRBV4-2 with TRBJ1-2; 10 bases are a match to TRBD1. CDR3 size: 15 residues. With V trimmed by 0 bases and J by 4 bases, 2 bases remained unmatched. From germline, CDR1 is LGHNA and CDR2 YNFKEQ. Here the CDR3 DNA reads TGTGCCAGCAGCCAAGATGGACAGGGGGGCTATGGCTACACCTTC. Protein product: CASSQDGQGGYGYTF.

The chain links TRBV10-3 to TRBJ2-2; 7 nucleotides line up with TRBD2. The junction had 10 bases not matched to a gene; V was cut back by 8 bases and J by 7 bases. Germline-derived CDR1 and CDR2 are ENHRY and SYGVKD. The CDR3 length is 14 residues. The CDR3 DNA reads as TGTGCCATCGGGACTATCTCTTCGGTCGGGGAGCTGTTTTTT. Translation: CAIGTISSVGELFF.

This clone was picked up a small number of times. The gene calls are TRBV30 and TRBJ1-5; D possibly corresponds to TRBD1 (6 bases). Trimming took 4 bases from V and 4 from J, leaving 11 bases between them. This CDR3 is 13 amino acids long. Germline CDR1 is GTSNPN and CDR2 is SVGIG (reference sequence). CDR3 sequence (DNA): TGTGCCTGGAACCAGGGGACAAATCAGCCCCAGCATTTT. Encoded protein: CAWNQGTNQPQHF. Complete variable domain (other parts from reference TRBV30 and TRBJ1-5): SQTIHQWPATLVQPVGSPLSLECTVEGTSNPNLYWYRQAAGRGLQLLFYSVGIGQISSEVPQNLSASRPQDRQFILSSKKLLLSDSGFYLCAWNQGTNQPQHFGDGTRLSIL.

V and J are TRBV27 and TRBJ2-2; TRBD1 agrees at 7 bases. V shed 6 bases, J shed 4 bases, and the junction held 5 bases outside the gene matches. This CDR3 is 14 amino acids long. The germline V gene has CDR1 MNHEY and CDR2 SMNVEV (reference sequence). CDR3 bases: TGTGCCAGCAGCCAGAGACAGGGCACCGGGGAGCTGTTTTTT. Translating it yields CASSQRQGTGELFF.

The chain combines TRBV7-9 with TRBJ2-6; tentative D call: TRBD1 (6 bases). Trimming removed 5 bases from V and 0 bases from J, with 17 bases in between. CDR3 length: 18 amino acids. The germline V gene has CDR1 SEHNR and CDR2 FQNEAQ (reference sequence). This CDR3 is CASSLSWDTGSGANVLTF. In DNA, the CDR3 is TGTGCCAGCAGCCTGTCTTGGGACACCGGCTCTGGGGCCAACGTCCTGACTTTC.

This clone is a singleton in its sample. V gene TRBV27 combines with J gene TRBJ1-1; D may be TRBD1 (5 bases). V lost 3 bases and J 3 bases, leaving 8 bases between the germline ends. Germline V gives CDR1 MNHEY, CDR2 SMNVEV (reference sequence). This CDR3 comprises 13 residues. The DNA of the CDR3 is TGTGCCAGCAGTTTCCTGACAGACACTGAAGCTTTCTTT. Translated: CASSFLTDTEAFF.

The rearrangement links TRBV20-1 to TRBJ1-1; maybe TRBD1 (6 bases). Trimming took 3 bases from V and 1 from J, leaving 9 bases between them. Germline V gives CDR1 DFQATT, CDR2 SNEGSKA (reference sequence). The CDR3 covers 13 residues. The CDR3 here is CSASQTGNTEAFF. The CDR3 DNA reads TGCAGTGCTAGTCAGACAGGGAACACTGAAGCTTTCTTT.

The V gene is TRBV5-6, the J gene TRBJ2-2, with no clear D. The ends were cut back, 4 bases at V and 3 bases at J, with 10 bases in the middle. Germline V gene data show CDR1 as SGHDT and CDR2 as YYEEEE. The CDR3 totals 14 residues. The CDR3 DNA reads as TGTGCCAGCAGCCCAGTACATTACACCGGGGAGCTGTTTTTT. Amino acids: CASSPVHYTGELFF.